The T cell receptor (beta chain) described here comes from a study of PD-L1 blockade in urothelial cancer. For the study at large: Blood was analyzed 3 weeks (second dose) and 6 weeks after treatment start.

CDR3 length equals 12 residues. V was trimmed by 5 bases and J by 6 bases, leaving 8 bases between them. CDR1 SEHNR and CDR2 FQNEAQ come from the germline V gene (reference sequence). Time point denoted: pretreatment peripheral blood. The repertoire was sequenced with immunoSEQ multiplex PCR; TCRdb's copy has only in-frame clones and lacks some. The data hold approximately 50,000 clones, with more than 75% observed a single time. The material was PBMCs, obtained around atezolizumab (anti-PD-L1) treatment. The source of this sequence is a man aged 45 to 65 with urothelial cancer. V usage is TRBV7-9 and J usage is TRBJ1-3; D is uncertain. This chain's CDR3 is CASSLQANTIYF. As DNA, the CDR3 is TGTGCCAGCAGCCTTCAAGCAAACACCATATATTTT.